The rows below give T cell receptor beta chains drawn from one sample of a study of blood T cell repertoires in COVID-19. Assay used: immunoSEQ multiplex PCR; TCRdb lists only in-frame clones, some missing. The table shows some 190,000 clones, with around nine tenths occurring only once. Sequencing input: peripheral blood. The receptors were sampled from a young man with active or convalescent COVID-19. CDR3s include the opening cysteine and the closing phenylalanine or tryptophan. A D gene is named only where the DNA matches it firmly. Only some rows state a clone size, as once, few, many or a class for expanded clones.

DNA: TGTGCCAGCACCCAAGGGGGGGTGACCTACGAGCAGTACTTC; CDR3: CASTQGGVTYEQYF; length: 14; J: TRBJ2-7; D: NA; size: once; V: TRBV28
DNA: TGTGCCTGGAGTCAAGGTGGGACAGGGGTTACTGAAGCTTTCTTT; CDR3: CAWSQGGTGVTEAFF; length: 15; J: TRBJ1-1; D: TRBD1; size: NA; V: TRBV30
DNA: TGTGCCAGCAGCAAAAACAGGAATTCACCCCTCCACTTT; CDR3: CASSKNRNSPLHF; length: 13; J: TRBJ1-6; D: NA; size: NA; V: TRBV7-9
DNA: TGTGCCAGCAGCCCCGCGGGAGGGTTACACAATGAGCAGTTCTTC; CDR3: CASSPAGGLHNEQFF; length: 15; J: TRBJ2-1; D: TRBD2; size: few; V: TRBV6-2/TRBV6-3
DNA: TGTGCCAGCAGTTACTCGAATCAGGATCCTGGTGAAAAACTGTTTTTT; CDR3: CASSYSNQDPGEKLFF; length: 16; J: TRBJ1-4; D: NA; size: NA; V: TRBV6-6
DNA: TGTGCCAGCAGCTTGGAGGGGGTAAAAACTGAAGCTTTCTTT; CDR3: CASSLEGVKTEAFF; length: 14; J: TRBJ1-1; D: NA; size: NA; V: TRBV5-4
DNA: TGTGCCAGCAGCCCCCCAGGGTTAGTATCACCCCTCCACTTT; CDR3: CASSPPGLVSPLHF; length: 14; J: TRBJ1-6; D: NA; size: NA; V: TRBV7-9
DNA: TGTGCCTGGAGGAGGGGGGGGGAGTACGAGCAGTACTTC; CDR3: CAWRRGGEYEQYF; length: 13; J: TRBJ2-7; D: NA; size: NA; V: TRBV30
DNA: TGTGCCAGCAGTTTATCAGGACAGGGCACCCTCCACTTT; CDR3: CASSLSGQGTLHF; length: 13; J: TRBJ1-6; D: TRBD1; size: NA; V: TRBV12-3/TRBV12-4
DNA: TGTGCCAGCAGTTACAAACTAGCGGGTTTGAATGAGCAGTTCTTC; CDR3: CASSYKLAGLNEQFF; length: 15; J: TRBJ2-1; D: TRBD2; size: NA; V: TRBV6-2/TRBV6-3
DNA: TGCGCCAGCAGCCAAGGTATAGGGGGACAGGGGATCAATGAGCAGTTCTTC; CDR3: CASSQGIGGQGINEQFF; length: 17; J: TRBJ2-1; D: TRBD1; size: NA; V: TRBV4-3
DNA: TGTGCCAGCACGCATCTGCGGGACAATGAGCAGTTCTTC; CDR3: CASTHLRDNEQFF; length: 13; J: TRBJ2-1; D: NA; size: NA; V: TRBV5-5
DNA: TGTGCCACCAGCAGAGCCCCCAAAGCGGGGGGCGAGGCAGATACGCAGTATTTT; CDR3: CATSRAPKAGGEADTQYF; length: 18; J: TRBJ2-3; D: TRBD2; size: NA; V: TRBV15
DNA: TGTGCTAGTGGTCCGGACAGGGTACCTCAGCCCCAGCATTTT; CDR3: CASGPDRVPQPQHF; length: 14; J: TRBJ1-5; D: TRBD1; size: NA; V: TRBV12-5
DNA: TGCGCCAGCAGCTTACAGGGGGATGTGGACTATGGCTACACCTTC; CDR3: CASSLQGDVDYGYTF; length: 15; J: TRBJ1-2; D: TRBD1; size: once; V: TRBV5-1
DNA: TGTGCCAGCACCAAGGGTGGTAGGGGGATCTCACCCCTCCACTTT; CDR3: CASTKGGRGISPLHF; length: 15; J: TRBJ1-6; D: NA; size: NA; V: TRBV28
DNA: TGTGCCAGCAGCTCCCTCGGTTGGGGACTAGCGGGAGTAGGGGCCCAGTACTTC; CDR3: CASSSLGWGLAGVGAQYF; length: 18; J: TRBJ2-5; D: TRBD2; size: NA; V: TRBV11-2